This paragraph reports one TCR beta chain. This record belongs to a study of blood T cell repertoires in COVID-19. Background on the study: Whether acute or convalescent, the COVID-19 samples came from the United States, Italy and Spain. T cells, B-cell-depleted T cells, or PBMCs supplied cDNA or gDNA.

As originally analysed: Scientists estimated how many nucleated cells there were by amplifying reference gene primers. Assay: immunoSEQ multiplex PCR; the TCRdb copy retains only in-frame clones and omits some. That table gives V, J and clone size, and the DNA gave D and trimming. The profile shows 230,000 or so clones, around 75% of them singletons. CDR1 is MDHEN, CDR2 SYDVKM, per germline. This CDR3 contains 13 residues. Losses at the gene ends were 5 bases for V and 8 bases for J; bases not matched to a gene: 4. The sequenced sample consisted of peripheral blood. The TCR sequence derives from a human donor in a cohort sampled during active COVID-19. The rearrangement joins TRBV28 to TRBJ1-5; 9 bases line up with TRBD1. The chain's CDR3 is CASSGTGTKPQHF. The CDR3 region has the DNA TGTGCCAGCAGTGGGACAGGGACCAAGCCCCAGCATTTT.